This T cell receptor beta chain was identified in a study of T-cell reconstitution after alpha-beta-depleted transplantation in children. Findings and caveats of the study: For some patients, TCRbeta diversity was high at day 60 because of recipient T cells and thymic progenitors that survived.

Molecular barcoding with unique molecular identifiers was used for the TCRbeta library. TCRdb recomputed calls from the PCR reads with MiXCR, one row per CDR3 protein. The sample comprises around 100,000 distinct CDR3 sequences, 7.5% to 9% of which are singletons, and about a sixth rests with the top ten. In regard to this clonotype: The antigen is unknown.

This TCR came from a boy aged 2-9 years with acute lymphoblastic leukemia, due to receive a stem cell transplant. The specimen was PBMCs, collected before TCRalphabeta/CD19-depleted stem cell transplant.

DNA for the CDR3: TGTGCCAGCAGCTTGGGATATAATTCACCCCTCCACTTT. Translating gives CASSLGYNSPLHF. The chain is built from TRBV5-6 and TRBJ1-6, with unresolved D. The CDR3 covers 13 residues. Germline CDR1 and CDR2: SGHDT and YYEEEE. V lost 0 bases and J 4 bases, leaving 2 bases between the germline ends.